The T cell receptor beta chain described here comes from a study of blood T cell repertoires in COVID-19. Study-wide context: T cells, B-cell-depleted T cells, or PBMCs supplied cDNA or gDNA.

The germline V gene has CDR1 LGHNA and CDR2 YSLEER. The CDR3 extends over 15 amino acids. The germline V and J ends were trimmed by 0 bases and 8 bases, with 16 bases remaining between them. Per the original methods: Reference gene primer amplification in the assay estimated nucleated cell counts. The table came from immunoSEQ multiplex PCR; TCRdb's copy has only in-frame clones and leaves some out. The V and J calls and clone size were taken over from that table, and D and trimming were inferred from the DNA. This sample has some 99,000 clones, with around 85% found just once. The chain is built from TRBV4-3 and TRBJ1-2; D unclear. The material sequenced was peripheral blood. This TCR came from a woman of 80 years or more with acute or convalescent COVID-19. CDR3 nucleotides: TGCGCCAGCAGCCAAGACGCCACTAGCCGTGGGGGCTACACCTTC. It is translated as CASSQDATSRGGYTF.